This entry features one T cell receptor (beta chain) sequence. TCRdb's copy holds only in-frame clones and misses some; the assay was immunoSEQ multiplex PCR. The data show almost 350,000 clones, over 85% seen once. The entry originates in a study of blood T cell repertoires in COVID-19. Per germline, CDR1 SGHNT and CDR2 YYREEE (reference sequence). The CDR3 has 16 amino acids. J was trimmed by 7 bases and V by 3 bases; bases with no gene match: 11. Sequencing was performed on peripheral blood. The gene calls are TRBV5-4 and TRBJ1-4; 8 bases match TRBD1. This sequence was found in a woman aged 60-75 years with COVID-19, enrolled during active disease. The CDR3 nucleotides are TGTGCCAGCAGCTGGGGACAGGCGAGAAAGGGTGAAAAACTGTTTTTT. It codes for CASSWGQARKGEKLFF.